This T cell receptor (beta chain) was recorded in a study of CD8 T cells in Susac syndrome. The study, taken as a whole, reports: The number of individuals included in the study's TCR sequencing and HLA analysis was acknowledged as relatively small.

Sequencing of TCR beta, carried out with a high-throughput approach, was applied to CD8+ and CD4+ T cells from the blood. TEMRA cells were FACS-enriched, with CD8+ and CD4+ T cells isolated negatively. Remarks on this clonotype: Antigen unknown.

Reverse transcription of about 0.5 to 1 ug RNA used random hexamers. TCR beta CDR3 was amplified by immunoSEQ covering 54 Vbeta and 13 Jbeta. A single record per CDR3 protein comes from TCRdb applying MiXCR to the immunoSEQ multiplex PCR reads. The profile covers around 200,000 distinct CDR3 sequences, with 95% appearing a single time and 0.075% to 0.1% taken by the ten largest. Unmatched junction bases numbered 9, after V lost 5 bases and J lost 8 bases. The germline CDR1 and CDR2 sequences are SGHTA and FQGNSA. There are 15 residues in the CDR3. This sequence was found in a human donor with Susac syndrome. The chain is built from TRBV7-2 and TRBJ2-1; the match to TRBD1 covers 10 bases. Sequencing was done on a sample of CD4+ T cells from PBMCs. The CDR3 DNA reads TGTGCCAGCAGCGCCGGGGGACAGGGGATGGATGAGCAGTTCTTC. This translates into CASSAGGQGMDEQFF.